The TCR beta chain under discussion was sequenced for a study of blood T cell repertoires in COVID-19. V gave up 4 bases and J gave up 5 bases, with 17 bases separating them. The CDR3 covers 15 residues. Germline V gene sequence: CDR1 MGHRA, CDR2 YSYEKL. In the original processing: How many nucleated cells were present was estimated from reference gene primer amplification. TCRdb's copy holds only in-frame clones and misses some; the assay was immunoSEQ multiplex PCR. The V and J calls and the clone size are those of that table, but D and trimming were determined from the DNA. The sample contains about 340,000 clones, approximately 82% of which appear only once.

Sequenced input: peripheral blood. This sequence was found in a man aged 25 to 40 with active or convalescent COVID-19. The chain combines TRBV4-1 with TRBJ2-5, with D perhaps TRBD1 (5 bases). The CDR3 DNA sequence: TGCGCCAGCAGCCCCCAGCGCAGGGATGGGGAGACCCAGTACTTC. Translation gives CASSPQRRDGETQYF.